The clone carrying this T cell receptor beta chain was seen more than once but under ten times. These data are taken from a study of patients and donors after allogeneic stem cell transplantation. Each CDR3 protein gets one entry after TCRdb re-called the RT-PCR reads with MiXCR. The table lists 25,000 to 30,000 distinct CDR3 sequences, 8.1% of them singletons, with around 50% in the top ten. Sequenced sample: blood, either unsorted or a sorted T cell fraction (not recorded which). The TCR sequence derives from a human donor who was either an allogeneic HSCT recipient or a stem cell or donor lymphocyte infusion donor (not recorded which). It is not recorded whose cells these are; they may come from a transplant donor.

The CDR3 here is CASSYGRAPNQPQHF. CDR3 nucleotides: TGTGCCAGCAGTTACGGTAGGGCCCCCAATCAGCCCCAGCATTTT. The chain couples TRBV6-5 to TRBJ1-5, with D unclear. The ends were cut back, 2 bases at V and 3 bases at J, with 11 bases in the middle. CDR3 size: 15 residues. The germline V gene has CDR1 MNHEY and CDR2 SVGAGI.